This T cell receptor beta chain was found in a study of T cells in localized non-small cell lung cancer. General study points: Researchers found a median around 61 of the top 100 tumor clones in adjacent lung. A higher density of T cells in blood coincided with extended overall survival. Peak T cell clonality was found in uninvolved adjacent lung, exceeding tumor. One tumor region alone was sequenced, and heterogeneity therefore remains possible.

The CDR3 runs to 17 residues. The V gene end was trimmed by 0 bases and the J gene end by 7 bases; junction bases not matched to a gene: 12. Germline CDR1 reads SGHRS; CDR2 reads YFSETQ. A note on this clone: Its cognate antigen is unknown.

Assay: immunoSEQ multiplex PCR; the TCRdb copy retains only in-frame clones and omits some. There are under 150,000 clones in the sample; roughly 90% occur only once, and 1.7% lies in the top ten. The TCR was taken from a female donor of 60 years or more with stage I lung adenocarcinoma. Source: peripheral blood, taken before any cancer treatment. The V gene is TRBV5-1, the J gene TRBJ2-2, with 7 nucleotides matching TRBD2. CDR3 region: CASSLEAAGEWGGELFF. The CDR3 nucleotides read TGCGCCAGCAGCTTGGAGGCCGCGGGAGAATGGGGCGGGGAGCTGTTTTTT.